These 17 T cell receptor beta chains share one sample of origin, sequenced in a study of OX40 agonist ivuxolimab in advanced cancers. Generated by immunoSEQ multiplex PCR, the TCRdb table keeps only in-frame clones and is missing some. There are 66,000 or so clones in the sample; about 92% occur only once, and approximately 20% lies in the top ten. The sequences come from CD4+ or CD8+ T cells sorted from blood, collected in a trial of the OX40 agonist ivuxolimab. The receptor set was obtained from an adult with an advanced solid tumor such as melanoma, head and neck, liver or kidney cancer.

This chain uses TRBV28 with TRBJ1-6; D is perhaps TRBD1 (5 bases). The CDR3 extends over 15 amino acids. Germline CDR1 reads MDHEN; CDR2 reads SYDVKM. The V gene lost 4 bases and the J gene lost 7 bases, with 14 bases spanning the gap. This CDR3 reads CASSSPPGTNSPLHF. Written as DNA, the CDR3 is TGTGCCAGCAGTTCCCCTCCAGGGACCAATTCACCCCTCCACTTT.

The chain couples TRBV19 to TRBJ2-3, with 8 nucleotides matching TRBD2. Germline loops: CDR1 LNHDA, CDR2 SQIVND (reference sequence). There are 15 residues in the CDR3. The trim removed 5 bases at V and 3 bases at J, leaving 7 bases unmatched. CDR3 sequence: CASSPRLAGTDTQYF. CDR3 nucleotides: TGTGCCAGTAGTCCACGGTTAGCGGGAACAGATACGCAGTATTTT.

The chain joins TRBV30 to TRBJ1-1; tentative D call: TRBD1 (6 bases). In germline, CDR1 is GTSNPN, CDR2 SVGIG (reference sequence). V dropped 2 bases and J dropped 6 bases, with 16 bases sitting between them. This CDR3 contains 14 residues. The CDR3 reads CAWSRRRQEPEAFF. In nucleotides, the CDR3 is TGTGCCTGGAGTCGTCGAAGACAGGAGCCTGAAGCTTTCTTT. Full variable domain (rest looked up from reference TRBV30 and TRBJ1-1): SQTIHQWPATLVQPVGSPLSLECTVEGTSNPNLYWYRQAAGRGLQLLFYSVGIGQISSEVPQNLSASRPQDRQFILSSKKLLLSDSGFYLCAWSRRRQEPEAFFGQGTRLTVV.

CDR3 sequence (DNA): TGTGCCAGCAGCGTAGGACCGGGCCGGGGCTACACCTTC. Translation gives CASSVGPGRGYTF. The V gene is TRBV11-2, the J gene TRBJ1-2; D gene unclear. The CDR3 sequence is 13 residues long. V gave up 5 bases and J gave up 8 bases, with 15 bases separating them. In germline, CDR1 is SGHAT, CDR2 FQNNGV.

V is TRBV7-9 and J is TRBJ1-2, with D perhaps matching TRBD1 (5 bases). Germline V gene sequence: CDR1 SEHNR, CDR2 FQNEAQ (reference sequence). This CDR3 has 14 residues. The V end lost 5 bases, the J end lost 6 bases, and 16 bases lay between the germline ends. CDR3 amino acids: CASSPPPGNHGYTF. The CDR3 coding sequence is TGTGCCAGCAGCCCACCCCCAGGGAACCATGGCTACACCTTC. Full variable domain (rest looked up from reference TRBV7-9 and TRBJ1-2): DTGVSQNPRHKITKRGQNVTFRCDPISEHNRLYWYRQTLGQGPEFLTYFQNEAQLEKSRLLSDRFSAERPKGSFSTLEIQRTEQGDSAMYLCASSPPPGNHGYTFGSGTRLTVV.

The chain has TRBV4-3 and TRBJ2-7, with D tentatively TRBD2 (6 bases). V was shortened by 3 bases and J by 3 bases, with 15 bases between the two germline ends. CDR1 LGHNA and CDR2 YSLEER come from the germline V gene. This CDR3 is 15 amino acids long. CDR3 protein: CASSHRLELHYEQYF. The CDR3 DNA follows: TGCGCCAGCAGCCACAGACTAGAATTACACTACGAGCAGTACTTC.

In DNA, the CDR3 is TGTGCCAGCAGCCCTTGGGAAGATACGCAGTATTTT. Residues: CASSPWEDTQYF. The chain employs TRBV9 and TRBJ2-3; D gene ambiguous. The CDR3 sequence is 12 residues long. Trimming removed 4 bases from V and 5 bases from J, with 8 bases in between. Germline V gives CDR1 SGDLS, CDR2 YYNGEE.

The V call is TRBV7-3, the J call TRBJ2-3, with a tentative D call TRBD1 (6 bases). The germline V gene encodes CDR1 SGHTA and CDR2 FQGTGA. The CDR3 length is 17 residues. V dropped 0 bases and J dropped 5 bases, with 18 bases sitting between them. Written as DNA, the CDR3 is TGTGCCAGCAGCTTAACCCTTGGTGTGGGGGCGAGAGATACGCAGTATTTT. Translation gives CASSLTLGVGARDTQYF.

The chain couples TRBV6-5 to TRBJ1-5, with TRBD1 identical over 7 bases. Germline loops: CDR1 MNHEY, CDR2 SVGAGI. V gave up 7 bases and J gave up 3 bases; unmatched junction bases: 6. CDR3 length: 14 amino acids. The CDR3 DNA is TGTGCCAGCAACATAGGGGGCCCCAATCAGCCCCAGCATTTT. Translation gives CASNIGGPNQPQHF.

This chain uses TRBV27 with TRBJ2-3; 7 bases are shared with TRBD1. J lost 0 bases, V lost 5 bases, and 11 bases had no gene match. In germline, CDR1 is MNHEY, CDR2 SMNVEV (reference sequence). The CDR3 length is 17 residues. CDR3 in amino acids: CASSRDIQGWSTDTQYF. DNA for the CDR3: TGTGCCAGCAGTCGCGATATACAGGGGTGGAGCACAGATACGCAGTATTTT.

The rearrangement links TRBV5-1 to TRBJ2-3, with D possibly TRBD2 on 6 matching bases. The germline V gene encodes CDR1 SGHRS and CDR2 YFSETQ. The CDR3 extends over 15 amino acids. The V end was cut by 1 base, the J end by 6 bases, with 15 bases between. The CDR3 sequence: CASSLLEGRGDTQYF. CDR3 nucleotides: TGCGCCAGCAGCTTGTTGGAGGGGCGAGGGGATACGCAGTATTTT.

This sequence joins TRBV11-2 and TRBJ1-2; no reliable D call. The CDR3 has 12 amino acids. V was trimmed by 0 bases and J by 6 bases, leaving 5 bases between them. Germline V CDR1 and CDR2: SGHAT, FQNNGV. CDR3 nucleotide sequence: TGTGCCAGCAGCTTAGATGGGGATGGCTACACCTTC. Translated: CASSLDGDGYTF.

This clone was seen a few times. The gene calls are TRBV7-3 and TRBJ2-2; D not certain. The CDR3 spans 13 residues. The V and J ends lost 1 base and 6 bases respectively, with 6 bases between them. CDR1 is SGHTA and CDR2 is FQGTGA in the germline V gene. The CDR3 loop is CASSLIVAGELFF. CDR3 DNA: TGTGCCAGCAGCTTAATAGTGGCCGGGGAGCTGTTTTTT.

This clone showed up just once. V usage is TRBV5-1 and J usage is TRBJ2-1, with TRBD2 matching 12 bases. Trimming took 0 bases from V and 0 from J; bases not matched to a gene: 1. This CDR3 contains 17 residues. Germline loops: CDR1 SGHRS, CDR2 YFSETQ. CDR3 protein: CASSLAGLAGSYNEQFF. CDR3 sequence (DNA): TGCGCCAGCAGCTTGGCGGGACTAGCGGGCTCCTACAATGAGCAGTTCTTC. Full variable domain (rest looked up from reference TRBV5-1 and TRBJ2-1): KAGVTQTPRYLIKTRGQQVTLSCSPISGHRSVSWYQQTPGQGLQFLFEYFSETQRNKGNFPGRFSGRQFSNSRSEMNVSTLELGDSALYLCASSLAGLAGSYNEQFFGPGTRLTVL.

This clone turned up a few times. The chain employs TRBV28 and TRBJ1-3; D is unresolved. V lost 3 bases and J lost 4, with 16 bases in between. There are 16 residues in the CDR3. Germline CDR1 is MDHEN and CDR2 is SYDVKM. CDR3 region: CASSLLSGSIGNTIYF. In DNA, the CDR3 is TGTGCCAGCAGTTTGCTCTCTGGGTCTATAGGAAACACCATATATTTT.

V usage is TRBV11-3 and J usage is TRBJ2-1; 8 nucleotides agree with TRBD2. J was trimmed by 7 bases and V by 5 bases; bases with no gene match: 7. Germline V CDR1 and CDR2: SGHNT, YENEEA. The CDR3 sequence is 14 residues long. CDR3 loop: CASSTRGRRNEQFF. CDR3 nucleotides: TGTGCCAGCAGCACCCGCGGGAGGAGAAATGAGCAGTTCTTC. Using reference TRBV11-3 and TRBJ2-1 for the parts outside the CDR3, the full variable domain is EAGVVQSPRYKIIEKKQPVAFWCNPISGHNTLYWYLQNLGQGPELLIRYENEEAVDDSQLPKDRFSAERLKGVDSTLKIQPAELGDSAVYLCASSTRGRRNEQFFGPGTRLTVL.

The rearrangement uses TRBV6-6 and TRBJ2-2; 7 bases map to TRBD2. The V gene's germline CDR1 is MNHNY and CDR2 SVGAGI (reference sequence). V lost 8 bases, J lost 4 bases, and 10 bases stayed unmatched. This CDR3 has 15 residues. The CDR3 sequence is CASAPWGGSTGELFF. CDR3 coding DNA: TGTGCCAGCGCCCCGTGGGGGGGAAGCACCGGGGAGCTGTTTTTT.